These 21 T cell receptor beta chains came from one sample sequenced in a study of cytomegalovirus exposure and HLA in healthy donors. Researchers ran the PCR with 60 Vbeta and 13 Jbeta primers. Profiled with immunoSEQ multiplex PCR; TCRdb holds only in-frame clones, not every one. The table records fewer than 100,000 clones, 60% to 80% of them present only once. Sequences were obtained from PBMCs. All receptors derive from a middle-aged man in good health and CMV-seronegative.

This clone rates as medium-sized. The chain is built from TRBV10-1 and TRBJ2-2, with a weak D call TRBD2 (5 bases). The CDR3 has 13 residues. With 5 bases removed from V and 6 bases from J, the gap between germline ends came to 10 bases. Germline V gene sequence: CDR1 WNHNN, CDR2 SYGVQD (reference sequence). The CDR3 loop reads CASSPLGAGELFF. The CDR3 DNA is TGCGCCAGCAGTCCCCTCGGGGCCGGGGAGCTGTTTTTT.

The chain has TRBV30 and TRBJ1-1; 8 nucleotides agree with TRBD1. The germline CDR1 and CDR2 sequences are GTSNPN and SVGIG (reference sequence). The CDR3 loop spans 14 amino acids. J lost 4 bases, V lost 2 bases, and 6 bases had no gene match. The CDR3 sequence: CAWSHGQGGTEAFF. The CDR3 DNA reads as TGTGCCTGGAGTCACGGACAGGGAGGCACTGAAGCTTTCTTT.

The genes are TRBV2 and TRBJ2-1, with a weak D call TRBD2 (6 bases). The length of the CDR3 is 12 residues. Germline CDR1 SNHLY, CDR2 FYNNEI. V lost 8 bases to trimming and J lost 15 bases, with 20 bases between them. The CDR3 region has the DNA TGTGCCAGCGACCCCCAAGCGGGTAGGGTGTTCTTC. As protein: CASDPQAGRVFF.

V and J are TRBV15 and TRBJ1-4, with 10 bases fitting TRBD1. The CDR3 spans 16 residues. J was trimmed by 4 bases and V by 1 base; bases with no gene match: 3. The V gene's germline CDR1 is LNHNV and CDR2 YYDKDF (reference sequence). In DNA, the CDR3 is TGTGCCACCAGCAGAGGGACAGGGGGGCTTAATGAAAAACTGTTTTTT. Amino acid sequence: CATSRGTGGLNEKLFF. Looking up the rest from reference TRBV15 and TRBJ1-4 gives the full variable domain: DAMVIQNPRYQVTQFGKPVTLSCSQTLNHNVMYWYQQKSSQAPKLLFHYYDKDFNNEADTPDNFQSRRPNTSFCFLDIRSPGLGDTAMYLCATSRGTGGLNEKLFFGSGTQLSVL.

This clone occurred a few times. V is TRBV13 and J is TRBJ1-4, with 8 bases matching TRBD1. There are 17 residues in the CDR3. Germline values: CDR1 PRHDT, CDR2 FYEKMQ (reference sequence). The junction had 8 bases not matched to a gene; V was cut back by 5 bases and J by 0 bases. CDR3 in amino acids: CASSPTGGQPTNEKLFF. For the CDR3, the DNA is TGTGCCAGCAGCCCAACAGGGGGGCAGCCAACTAATGAAAAACTGTTTTTT.

The chain carries TRBV28 and TRBJ1-2; TRBD1 aligns across 7 bases. Germline V lookup: CDR1 MDHEN, CDR2 SYDVKM. The J segment lost 5 bases and the V segment lost 8 bases, leaving 5 bases of the junction unmatched. CDR3 length equals 12 residues. The CDR3, as DNA: TGTGCCAGCGGGGACAGCAGGTATGGCTACACCTTC. Translating it yields CASGDSRYGYTF.

This sequence joins TRBV30 and TRBJ1-4; D remains ambiguous. V gave up 3 bases and J gave up 5 bases, with 10 bases separating them. Germline V CDR1 and CDR2: GTSNPN, SVGIG (reference sequence). The CDR3 sequence is 13 residues long. The CDR3 protein is CAWSLDKNEKLFF. The CDR3, as DNA: TGTGCCTGGAGCCTCGACAAAAATGAAAAACTGTTTTTT.

The chain carries TRBV29-1 and TRBJ2-4; 9 nucleotides agree with TRBD1. Germline CDR1 SQVTM, CDR2 ANQGSEA. There are 15 residues in the CDR3. Trimming cost V 2 bases and J 10 bases; bases outside gene matches: 12. The CDR3 DNA is TGCAGCGTTGAAAAAATACCGGGACAGGGTATGATTCAGTACTTC. Amino acid sequence: CSVEKIPGQGMIQYF.

This clone has only a few counts. The CDR3 loop is CASSLAGGGGAFF. Written as DNA, the CDR3 is TGTGCCAGCAGCTTGGCGGGGGGCGGTGGAGCTTTCTTT. The V call is TRBV5-6, the J call TRBJ1-1; perhaps TRBD1 as D (6 bases). Trimming took 0 bases from V and 10 from J, leaving 13 bases between them. Germline lookup yields CDR1 SGHDT and CDR2 YYEEEE. The CDR3 is made up of 13 amino acids.

The genes are TRBV10-1 and TRBJ2-3; unclear D gene. This CDR3 is built from 13 residues. CDR1 and CDR2 (germline): WNHNN, SYGVQD (reference sequence). The V end was cut by 9 bases, the J end by 4 bases, with 14 bases between. The CDR3 DNA reads as TGCGCCAGTTCAGGTTCAAACCCAGATACGCAGTATTTT. Translated: CASSGSNPDTQYF.

The rearrangement uses TRBV18 and TRBJ2-7; the D gene is possibly TRBD1 (5 bases). The CDR3 runs to 13 residues. With 2 bases removed from V and 2 bases from J, the gap between germline ends came to 7 bases. Germline-derived CDR1 and CDR2 are KGHSH and LQKENI. CDR3 amino acids: CASSPKGAYEQYF. CDR3 DNA sequence: TGTGCCAGCTCACCAAAAGGGGCCTACGAGCAGTACTTC.

The rearrangement links TRBV2 to TRBJ1-6, with 9 positions matching TRBD1. The germline gives CDR1 SNHLY, CDR2 FYNNEI. The ends lost 0 bases at V and 9 bases at J; junction bases unmatched: 3. The CDR3 length is 15 residues. The CDR3 here is CASSEARTGVSPLHF. The CDR3 nucleotides read TGTGCCAGCAGTGAAGCGCGGACAGGGGTTTCACCCCTCCACTTT. The full variable domain, its missing parts supplied by reference TRBV2 and TRBJ1-6, is EPEVTQTPSHQVTQMGQEVILRCVPISNHLYFYWYRQILGQKVEFLVSFYNNEISEKSEIFDDQFSVERPDGSNFTLKIRSTKLEDSAMYFCASSEARTGVSPLHFGNGTRLTVT.

This chain joins TRBV6-5 and TRBJ1-6; 8 bases are shared with TRBD1. Unmatched junction bases numbered 5, after V lost 6 bases and J lost 7 bases. CDR1 is MNHEY and CDR2 is SVGAGI in the germline V gene. CDR3 length: 14 amino acids. The CDR3 region is CASRPQGGNSPLHF. In DNA, the CDR3 is TGTGCCAGCAGACCACAGGGGGGAAATTCACCCCTCCACTTT.

The V and J genes are TRBV15 and TRBJ2-1, with 7 bases that match TRBD1. This CDR3 region has 13 residues. The V gene end was trimmed by 6 bases and the J gene end by 7 bases; junction bases not matched to a gene: 6. Looked up from germline, CDR1 is LNHNV and CDR2 is YYDKDF (reference sequence). CDR3: CATRGPGGNEQFF. The CDR3 DNA sequence: TGTGCCACCAGGGGTCCAGGGGGAAATGAGCAGTTCTTC.

The chain uses TRBV18 and TRBJ1-2; tentative D call: TRBD1 (6 bases). V dropped 1 base and J dropped 6 bases, with 21 bases sitting between them. Germline V gives CDR1 KGHSH, CDR2 LQKENI. CDR3 size: 17 residues. As DNA, the CDR3 is TGTGCCAGCTCACCACTAGCGTCACAGGGACGATTAGATGGCTACACCTTC. It is translated as CASSPLASQGRLDGYTF.

The V gene is TRBV2, the J gene TRBJ2-7; TRBD2 aligns across 12 bases. Losses at the gene ends were 9 bases for V and 2 bases for J; bases not matched to a gene: 11. CDR3 length: 16 amino acids. Germline V CDR1 and CDR2: SNHLY, FYNNEI. CDR3 DNA sequence: TGTGCCAGTACGGCGGCTAGCGGGGGGGGGACCTACGAGCAGTACTTC. Its translation: CASTAASGGGTYEQYF. The whole variable domain, filled in from reference TRBV2 and TRBJ2-7, reads EPEVTQTPSHQVTQMGQEVILRCVPISNHLYFYWYRQILGQKVEFLVSFYNNEISEKSEIFDDQFSVERPDGSNFTLKIRSTKLEDSAMYFCASTAASGGGTYEQYFGPGTRLTVT.

The chain employs TRBV9 and TRBJ1-4, with 11 bases matching TRBD1. Per the germline V gene, CDR1 is SGDLS and CDR2 is YYNGEE. The CDR3 totals 15 residues. V was pared by 3 bases and J by 11 bases, with 9 bases of the junction left unmatched. The CDR3 loop reads CASSEPGQGDGKLFF. CDR3 sequence (DNA): TGTGCCAGCAGCGAACCGGGACAGGGGGATGGGAAACTGTTTTTT.

This clone came up a few times. The CDR3 nucleotides read TGTGCCAGCAGTGGGGACAGGGGGATCGCGTACTTC. It codes for CASSGDRGIAYF. The chain joins TRBV2 to TRBJ2-7, with 11 bases identical to TRBD1. V was pared by 4 bases and J by 12 bases, with 5 bases of the junction left unmatched. Germline-derived CDR1 and CDR2 are SNHLY and FYNNEI. This CDR3 comprises 12 residues. Combining the CDR3 with reference TRBV2 and TRBJ2-7 gives the whole variable domain EPEVTQTPSHQVTQMGQEVILRCVPISNHLYFYWYRQILGQKVEFLVSFYNNEISEKSEIFDDQFSVERPDGSNFTLKIRSTKLEDSAMYFCASSGDRGIAYFGPGTRLTVT.

This clone was counted a single time. The chain joins TRBV19 to TRBJ1-1, with no clear D. Between the trimmed V and J ends, which lost 9 bases and 1 base, there was a span of 18 bases. The CDR3 spans 15 residues. Germline assignment: CDR1 LNHDA and CDR2 SQIVND (reference sequence). The CDR3 DNA reads TGTGCCAGCCGGCCGGGGAGATACCCGAACACTGAAGCTTTCTTT. Its protein is CASRPGRYPNTEAFF.

The rearrangement uses TRBV6-1 and TRBJ1-1; no reliable D call. Germline CDR1 reads MNHNS; CDR2 reads SASEGT. The CDR3 has 15 residues. The V gene lost 9 bases and the J gene lost 0 bases, with 17 bases spanning the gap. The CDR3 sequence: CASHIPGPLNTEAFF. The CDR3 DNA is TGTGCCAGTCATATTCCTGGCCCCCTGAACACTGAAGCTTTCTTT.

The rearrangement uses TRBV4-1 and TRBJ2-3, with D possibly matching TRBD2 (5 bases). This CDR3 region has 15 residues. V shed 4 bases and J shed 7 bases, with 18 bases lying between them. CDR1 and CDR2 from the germline V gene are MGHRA and YSYEKL. The DNA for the CDR3 is TGCGCCAGCAGCCTCCTAGACGCGGGCAGTAATACGCAGTATTTT. Its translation: CASSLLDAGSNTQYF.